These 10 T cell receptor beta chains came from one sample sequenced in a study of T cell repertoires in cytomegalovirus infection. One entry per CDR3 protein results from TCRdb running MiXCR on the reads. The data show around 450,000 distinct CDR3 sequences, approximately 31% seen once. The sequencing input was PBMCs. These receptors originate from a human donor in good health (CMV status not recorded). Some clones in this sample may be carry-over from other donors' samples.

The V and J genes are TRBV20-1 and TRBJ2-2; tentative D call: TRBD1 (6 bases). Trimming shortened V by 6 bases and J by 4 bases, and 15 bases separated the two germline ends. Germline CDR1 and CDR2: DFQATT and SNEGSKA (reference sequence). The CDR3 loop spans 14 amino acids. CDR3 region: CSAENRESTGELFF. Written as DNA, the CDR3 is TGCAGTGCGGAAAACAGGGAAAGCACCGGGGAGCTGTTTTTT.

The chain employs TRBV6-2 or TRBV6-3 and TRBJ2-5, with 7 nucleotides matching TRBD1. CDR1 is MNHEY and CDR2 is SVGEGT in the germline V gene. The CDR3 has 14 amino acids. After removal of 2 bases from V and 4 bases from J, the junction contained 4 bases not matched to a gene. The CDR3 bases are TGTGCCAGCAGTTACCGGGACAGCCTAGAGACCCAGTACTTC. It yields the protein CASSYRDSLETQYF.

On this clonotype itself: Given a much more abundant clone one base away, this may be a read error. The chain links TRBV7-6 to TRBJ2-2; TRBD1 or TRBD2 may be the D gene (6 bases each). Germline loops: CDR1 SGHVS, CDR2 FNYEAQ. The CDR3 covers 16 residues. Here the CDR3 DNA reads TGTGTCAGCAGCTTAGCGGTGGGGGGCGTCGACGGGGAGCTGTTTTTT. This translates into CVSSLAVGGVDGELFF.

This clonotype was observed a handful of times. The V gene is TRBV28, the J gene TRBJ1-2, with D unresolved. There are 11 residues in the CDR3. Per the germline V gene, CDR1 is MDHEN and CDR2 is SYDVKM. V was cut by 10 bases and J by 6 bases, with 12 bases left in between. Written as DNA, the CDR3 is TGTGCCACGGACCGACGTAATGGCTACACCTTC. Translated: CATDRRNGYTF.

The CDR3, as DNA: TGTGCCAGCAGTTACTCGTCACTAGCTGGGACCCAGTACTTC. Translated, it gives CASSYSSLAGTQYF. The V and J genes are TRBV6-6 and TRBJ2-5; maybe TRBD2 (6 bases). Deletions cut 0 bases from V and 7 bases from J, with 12 bases between. Germline V gene lookup returns CDR1 MNHNY and CDR2 SVGAGI (reference sequence). This CDR3 is built from 14 residues.

This clonotype was counted a few times. This chain uses TRBV6-5 with TRBJ2-7; no definite D call. The CDR3 is 13 residues long. V was shortened by 8 bases and J by 0 bases, with 11 bases between the two germline ends. The germline V gene encodes CDR1 MNHEY and CDR2 SVGAGI. Here the CDR3 reads CASGYAPSYEQYF. CDR3 nucleotides: TGTGCCAGCGGGTATGCTCCCTCCTACGAGCAGTACTTC.

The CDR3: CASSNPYRGWTEAFF. As DNA, the CDR3 is TGTGCCAGCAGTAACCCCTACAGGGGGTGGACCGAAGCTTTCTTT. The chain uses TRBV6-5 and TRBJ1-1, with 8 positions matching TRBD1. In germline, CDR1 is MNHEY, CDR2 SVGAGI. V was clipped by 5 bases and J by 8 bases; unmatched bases: 13. The CDR3 sequence is 15 residues long.

The chain uses TRBV5-3 and TRBJ2-7, with D perhaps matching TRBD1 or TRBD2 (5 bases each). TRBV5-3 belongs to the ORF category, with a function that is uncertain. The germline V and J ends were trimmed by 8 bases and 4 bases, with 25 bases remaining between them. This CDR3 contains 16 residues. CDR3 in DNA: TGTGCCAGCAGCGGTGGCGTCAGGGATTCTTCATACGAGCAGTACTTC. Translating gives CASSGGVRDSSYEQYF.

The J gene is TRBJ2-2, the V gene TRBV27; D uncertain. CDR1 and CDR2 from the germline V gene are MNHEY and SMNVEV (reference sequence). The CDR3 runs to 16 residues. Between the trimmed V and J ends, which lost 8 bases and 2 bases, there was a span of 18 bases. The CDR3 region is CASSKPEQINTGELFF. The CDR3 DNA follows: TGTGCCAGCTCCAAGCCGGAACAAATAAACACCGGGGAGCTGTTTTTT.

The rearrangement joins TRBV20-1 to TRBJ2-2; a weak D match, TRBD1 (5 bases). Germline CDR1 and CDR2: DFQATT and SNEGSKA (reference sequence). There are 14 residues in the CDR3. Trimming removed 4 bases at V and 0 bases at J, with 9 bases between. CDR3 in amino acids: CSATRASNTGELFF. In DNA, the CDR3 is TGCAGTGCTACCAGGGCATCGAACACCGGGGAGCTGTTTTTT.